The 5 T cell receptor beta chains listed next were all sequenced from one sample in a study of T cell responses to AZD1222 COVID-19 vaccine. Measured with immunoSEQ multiplex PCR; TCRdb has only the in-frame clones, and not every one. In the table there are 80,000 to 90,000 clones, 90% to 95% of which are singletons. This specimen consisted of peripheral blood, obtained on day 0 of MenACWY control vaccination. Receptor source: an adult in good health.

This clone was seen a few times. The chain employs TRBV7-9 and TRBJ2-7; 9 nucleotides line up with TRBD2. This CDR3 is built from 16 residues. The germline gives CDR1 SEHNR, CDR2 FQNEAQ (reference sequence). V dropped 1 base and J dropped 6; count of bases not matched to a gene: 10. The CDR3 spells CASSLVVAGGPSEQYF. The CDR3 region has the DNA TGTGCCAGCAGCTTAGTAGTGGCGGGAGGGCCCTCCGAGCAGTACTTC.

CDR3 in DNA: TGTGCCATCAGTCCGACAGGACCAGATACGCAGTATTTT. The encoded protein is CAISPTGPDTQYF. The gene calls are TRBV10-3 and TRBJ2-3; perhaps TRBD1 as D (6 bases). V was pared by 5 bases and J by 4 bases, with 10 bases between. This CDR3 is built from 13 residues. The V gene's germline CDR1 is ENHRY and CDR2 SYGVKD.

The chain carries TRBV5-5 and TRBJ1-4; D gene ambiguous. The V gene's germline CDR1 is SGHKS and CDR2 YYEKEE (reference sequence). There are 12 residues in the CDR3. Trimming cost V 0 bases and J 7 bases, with 4 bases left between them. CDR3 DNA sequence: TGTGCCAGCAGCTTGGATTTTGAAAAACTGTTTTTT. Translated: CASSLDFEKLFF.

V is TRBV10-3 and J is TRBJ2-7, with D tentatively TRBD1 (7 bases). The germline gives CDR1 ENHRY, CDR2 SYGVKD. V was pared by 11 bases and J by 5 bases, with 22 bases between. The CDR3 runs to 14 residues. DNA for the CDR3: TGTGCCGCAGGGGGTCAGGGACTTCACAACGAGCAGTACTTC. Protein product: CAAGGQGLHNEQYF.

The chain couples TRBV7-9 to TRBJ2-1; TRBD2 aligns across 16 bases. Germline values: CDR1 SEHNR, CDR2 FQNEAQ (reference sequence). V dropped 4 bases and J dropped 7; count of bases not matched to a gene: 1. The CDR3 loop spans 15 amino acids. The CDR3 region has the DNA TGTGCCAGCAGCTCGGGACTAGCGGGAGGGAATGAGCAGTTCTTC. This translates into CASSSGLAGGNEQFF. Filled out from reference TRBV7-9 and TRBJ2-1, the complete variable domain reads DTGVSQNPRHKITKRGQNVTFRCDPISEHNRLYWYRQTLGQGPEFLTYFQNEAQLEKSRLLSDRFSAERPKGSFSTLEIQRTEQGDSAMYLCASSSGLAGGNEQFFGPGTRLTVL.